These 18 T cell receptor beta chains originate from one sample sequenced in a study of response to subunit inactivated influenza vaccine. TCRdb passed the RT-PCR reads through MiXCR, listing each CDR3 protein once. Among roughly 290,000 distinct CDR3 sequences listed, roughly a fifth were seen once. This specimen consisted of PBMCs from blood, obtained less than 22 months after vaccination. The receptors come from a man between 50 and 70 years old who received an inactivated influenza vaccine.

CDR3 residues: CSAPRVSGELFF. CDR3 DNA: TGCAGTGCTCCCAGGGTGTCCGGGGAGCTGTTTTTT. The chain is built from TRBV20-1 and TRBJ2-2; tentative D call: TRBD1 (5 bases). Germline V gives CDR1 DFQATT, CDR2 SNEGSKA (reference sequence). V shed 5 bases and J shed 6 bases, with 10 bases lying between them. This CDR3 is 12 amino acids long.

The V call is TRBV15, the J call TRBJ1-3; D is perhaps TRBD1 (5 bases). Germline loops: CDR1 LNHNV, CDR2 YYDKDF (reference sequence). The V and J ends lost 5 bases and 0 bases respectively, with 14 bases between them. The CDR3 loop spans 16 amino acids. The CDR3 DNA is TGTGCCACCAGCGTGATCGGGGCAGACTCTGGAAACACCATATATTTT. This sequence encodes CATSVIGADSGNTIYF.

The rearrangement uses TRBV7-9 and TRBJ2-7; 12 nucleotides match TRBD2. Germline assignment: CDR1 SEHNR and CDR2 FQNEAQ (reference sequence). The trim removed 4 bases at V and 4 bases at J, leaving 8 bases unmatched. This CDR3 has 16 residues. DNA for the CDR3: TGTGCCAGCAGCTCCTTGACTAGCGGGGGAGTATACGAGCAGTACTTC. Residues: CASSSLTSGGVYEQYF.

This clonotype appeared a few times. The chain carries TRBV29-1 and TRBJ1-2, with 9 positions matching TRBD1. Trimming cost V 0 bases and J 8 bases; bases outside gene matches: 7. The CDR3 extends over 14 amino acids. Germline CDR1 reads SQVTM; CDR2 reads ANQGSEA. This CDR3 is CSVEDQTGGWGYTF. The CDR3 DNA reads TGCAGCGTTGAAGATCAGACAGGGGGTTGGGGCTACACCTTC.

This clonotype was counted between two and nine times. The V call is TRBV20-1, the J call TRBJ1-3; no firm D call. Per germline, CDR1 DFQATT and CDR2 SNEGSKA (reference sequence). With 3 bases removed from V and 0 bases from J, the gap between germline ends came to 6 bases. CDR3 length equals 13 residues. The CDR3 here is CSASLLSGNTIYF. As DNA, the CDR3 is TGCAGTGCTAGTTTACTCTCTGGAAACACCATATATTTT.

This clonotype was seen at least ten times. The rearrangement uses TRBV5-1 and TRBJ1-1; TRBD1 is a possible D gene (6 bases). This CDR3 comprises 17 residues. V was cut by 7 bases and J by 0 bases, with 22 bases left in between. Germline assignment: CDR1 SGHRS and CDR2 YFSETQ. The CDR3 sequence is CASEPEPRGAMNTEAFF. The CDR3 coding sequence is TGCGCCAGCGAACCAGAACCCAGGGGCGCCATGAACACTGAAGCTTTCTTT.

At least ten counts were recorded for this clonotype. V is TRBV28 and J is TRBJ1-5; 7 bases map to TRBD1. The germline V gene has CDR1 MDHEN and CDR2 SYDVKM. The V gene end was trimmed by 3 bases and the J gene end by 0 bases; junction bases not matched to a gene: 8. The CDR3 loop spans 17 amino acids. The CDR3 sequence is CASSFWGTVDSNQPQHF. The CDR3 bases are TGTGCCAGCAGTTTCTGGGGGACAGTAGATAGCAATCAGCCCCAGCATTTT.

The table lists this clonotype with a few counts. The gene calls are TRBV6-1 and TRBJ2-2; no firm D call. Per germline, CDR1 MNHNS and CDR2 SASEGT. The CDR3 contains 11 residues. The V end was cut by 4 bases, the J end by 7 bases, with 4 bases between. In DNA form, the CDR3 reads TGTGCCAGCAGTGGGGTCGGGGAGCTGTTTTTT. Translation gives CASSGVGELFF.

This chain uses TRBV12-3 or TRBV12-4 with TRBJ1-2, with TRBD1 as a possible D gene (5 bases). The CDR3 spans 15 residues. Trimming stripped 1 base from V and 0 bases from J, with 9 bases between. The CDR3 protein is CASSLGTGTNYGYTF. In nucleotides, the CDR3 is TGTGCCAGCAGTTTAGGTACAGGCACTAACTATGGCTACACCTTC.

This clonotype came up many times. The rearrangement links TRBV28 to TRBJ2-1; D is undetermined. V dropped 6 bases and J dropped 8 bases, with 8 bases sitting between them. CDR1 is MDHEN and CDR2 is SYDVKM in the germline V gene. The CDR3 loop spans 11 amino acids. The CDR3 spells CASSPKDEQFF. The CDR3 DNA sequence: TGTGCCAGCAGCCCTAAGGATGAGCAGTTCTTC.

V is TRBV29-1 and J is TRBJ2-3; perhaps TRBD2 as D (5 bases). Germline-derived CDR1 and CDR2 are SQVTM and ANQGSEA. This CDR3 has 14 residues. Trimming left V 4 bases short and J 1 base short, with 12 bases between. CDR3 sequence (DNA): TGCAGCGTTGCTGAGGGATTACGCACAGATACGCAGTATTTT. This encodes CSVAEGLRTDTQYF.

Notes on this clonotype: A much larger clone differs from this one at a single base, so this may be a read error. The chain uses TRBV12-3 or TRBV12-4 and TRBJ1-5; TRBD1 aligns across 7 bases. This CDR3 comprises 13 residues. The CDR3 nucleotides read TGTGACAGCAGTTTAGACAGGGCCCAGCCCCAGCATTTT. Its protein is CDSSLDRAQPQHF.

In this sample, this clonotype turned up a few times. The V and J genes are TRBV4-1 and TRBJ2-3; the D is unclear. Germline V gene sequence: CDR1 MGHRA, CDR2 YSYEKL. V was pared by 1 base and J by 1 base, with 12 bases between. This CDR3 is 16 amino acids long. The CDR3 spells CASSQVLGSGTDTQYF. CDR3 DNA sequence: TGCGCCAGCAGCCAAGTTCTGGGGTCGGGCACAGATACGCAGTATTTT.

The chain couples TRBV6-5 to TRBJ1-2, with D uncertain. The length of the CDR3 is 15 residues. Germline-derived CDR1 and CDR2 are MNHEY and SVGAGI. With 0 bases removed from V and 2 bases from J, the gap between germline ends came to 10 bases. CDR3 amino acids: CASSYSKTRNYGYTF. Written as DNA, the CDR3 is TGTGCCAGCAGTTACTCGAAGACAAGGAACTATGGCTACACCTTC.

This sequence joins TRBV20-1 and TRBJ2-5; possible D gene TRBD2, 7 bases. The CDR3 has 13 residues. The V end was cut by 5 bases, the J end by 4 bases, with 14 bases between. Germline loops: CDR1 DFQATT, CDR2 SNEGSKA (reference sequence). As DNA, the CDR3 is TGCAGTGCTTGGGGGGGGCGAGGAGAGACCCAGTACTTC. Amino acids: CSAWGGRGETQYF.

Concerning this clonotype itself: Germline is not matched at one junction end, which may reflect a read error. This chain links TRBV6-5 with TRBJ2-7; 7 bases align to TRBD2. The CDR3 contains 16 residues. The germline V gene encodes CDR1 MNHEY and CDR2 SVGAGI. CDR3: CASSYWISGRDYVQYF. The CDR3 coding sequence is TGTGCCAGCAGTTACTGGATTTCGGGGCGGGACTACGTGCAGTACTTC.

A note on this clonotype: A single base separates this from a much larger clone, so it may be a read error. The CDR3 DNA sequence: TGTGCCGCCAGCAGTGGACAGGGAATGCGGCCCCAGCATTTT. This sequence encodes CAASSGQGMRPQHF. The rearrangement uses TRBV15 and TRBJ1-5; 8 positions agree with TRBD1. This CDR3 is built from 14 residues. CDR1 is LNHNV and CDR2 is YYDKDF in the germline V gene (reference sequence).

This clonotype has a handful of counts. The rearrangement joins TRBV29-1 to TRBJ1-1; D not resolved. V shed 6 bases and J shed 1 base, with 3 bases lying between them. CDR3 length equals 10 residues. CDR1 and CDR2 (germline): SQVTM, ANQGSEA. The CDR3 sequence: CSVKNTEAFF. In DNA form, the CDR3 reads TGCAGCGTAAAGAACACTGAAGCTTTCTTT.